These T cell receptor beta chains were read from a single sample in a study of T cell repertoires in cytomegalovirus infection. These receptors have no identified antigens. One entry per CDR3 protein, called by TCRdb with MiXCR from the reads. The sample carries about 920,000 distinct CDR3 sequences, approximately 33% recorded once. The material sequenced was cultured CD8+ T cells from PBMCs, taken from culture after CMV antigen stimulation. These receptors were obtained from a human donor in good health (CMV status not recorded). Some clones in this sample may be carry-over from other donors' samples. CDR3s include the opening cysteine and the closing phenylalanine or tryptophan. The D gene is left open where the match is weak. The size of a clone is reported for some rows only, either as once, few or many, or as a class for expanded clones.

D | size | J | V | CDR3 | DNA
TRBD2 | few | TRBJ2-5 | TRBV7-6 | CASSLVGEGKTQYF | TGTGCCAGCAGCTTAGTTGGGGAGGGGAAGACCCAGTACTTC
TRBD2 | few | TRBJ2-5 | TRBV7-6 | CASSPGLALETQYF | TGTGCCAGCAGTCCGGGACTAGCGTTAGAGACCCAGTACTTC
. | few | TRBJ2-3 | TRBV7-4 | CASSSGASHTQYF | TGTGCCAGCAGCTCAGGGGCTTCTCATACGCAGTATTTT
. | few | TRBJ2-3 | TRBV6-1 | CASSVKDTQYF | TGTGCCAGCAGTGTAAAAGATACGCAGTATTTT
TRBD1 | . | TRBJ1-6 | TRBV28 | CASSEQGFPNSPLHF | TGTGCCAGCAGCGAACAGGGGTTTCCTAATTCACCCCTCCACTTT
TRBD1 | . | TRBJ1-2 | TRBV7-6 | CASSVFPGQNIDWDGYTF | TGTGCCAGCAGCGTATTCCCGGGACAGAACATCGACTGGGATGGCTACACCTTC
. | many | TRBJ1-3 | TRBV7-2 | CASSFGNTIYF | TGTGCCAGCAGTTTTGGAAACACCATATATTTT
TRBD2 | few | TRBJ2-1 | TRBV6-2/TRBV6-3 | CASSLLGLAGANEQFF | TGTGCCAGCAGTCTACTGGGACTAGCGGGGGCTAATGAGCAGTTCTTC
TRBD1 | . | TRBJ2-3 | TRBV19 | CASSFRQGWTDTQYF | TGTGCCAGTAGTTTTCGACAGGGGTGGACAGATACGCAGTATTTT
TRBD1 | few | TRBJ2-3 | TRBV2 | CASWGQDKYF | TGTGCCAGCTGGGGACAGGATAAGTATTTT
. | . | TRBJ2-4 | TRBV20-1 | CSARGPETNKNIQYF | TGCAGTGCTAGAGGCCCGGAGACGAACAAAAACATTCAGTACTTC
TRBD2 | few | TRBJ2-3 | TRBV11-2 | CASSEGGAGAPYTQYF | TGTGCCAGCAGTGAAGGCGGAGCGGGGGCGCCTTATACGCAGTATTTT
. | few | TRBJ1-1 | TRBV7-6 | CASSSNRERNTEAFF | TGTGCCAGCAGCTCGAACAGGGAAAGGAACACTGAAGCTTTCTTT
. | . | TRBJ2-7 | TRBV6-1 | CASSVEWTEAYEQYF | TGTGCCAGCAGTGTCGAGTGGACAGAGGCCTACGAGCAGTACTTC
TRBD1 | . | TRBJ2-5 | TRBV2 | CASSEDLSGGVYQETQYF | TGTGCCAGCAGTGAAGATTTGTCAGGGGGCGTTTACCAAGAGACCCAGTACTTC
TRBD2 | . | TRBJ2-3 | TRBV12-3/TRBV12-4 | CASSRRTSGGRSDTQYF | TGTGCCAGCAGCCGCCGGACTAGCGGGGGCCGCTCAGATACGCAGTATTTT
. | few | TRBJ1-5 | TRBV27 | CTSSLSSNQPQHF | TGTACCAGCAGTTTATCAAGCAATCAGCCCCAGCATTTT
. | many | TRBJ2-7 | TRBV7-2 | CASSLSGTWDEQYF | TGTGCCAGCAGCTTATCCGGGACCTGGGACGAGCAGTACTTC
TRBD1 | . | TRBJ2-1 | TRBV10-3 | CAIKVQGAPVNEQFF | TGTGCCATCAAGGTACAGGGGGCGCCGGTTAATGAGCAGTTCTTC
TRBD2 | . | TRBJ2-7 | TRBV11-2 | CASSLTPVAGGYEQYF | TGTGCCAGCAGCCTCACCCCGGTCGCGGGGGGCTACGAGCAGTACTTC
TRBD1 | many | TRBJ2-7 | TRBV7-2 | CASSLGQGNDEQYF | TGTGCCAGCAGCTTAGGACAGGGGAACGACGAGCAGTACTTC
. | . | TRBJ2-7 | TRBV20-1 | CSAQDTGGPTYEQYF | TGCAGTGCTCAGGATACCGGGGGGCCCACCTACGAGCAGTACTTC
TRBD1 | . | TRBJ1-2 | TRBV7-9 | CASSSTGTGVRGYTF | TGTGCCAGCAGCTCGACCGGGACAGGGGTTCGTGGCTACACCTTC
. | few | TRBJ2-5 | TRBV7-8 | CASSTVTLYETQYF | TGTGCCAGCAGCACAGTGACTTTGTACGAGACCCAGTACTTC
. | few | TRBJ2-7 | TRBV3-1 | CASSQDLRGYEQYF | TGTGCCAGCAGCCAAGATCTAAGGGGCTACGAGCAGTACTTC
. | . | TRBJ1-1 | TRBV18 | CASRGYGTEAFF | TGTGCCAGCAGGGGGTACGGCACTGAAGCTTTCTTT
. | . | TRBJ2-3 | TRBV20-1 | CSGGTRQPRDTQYF | TGCAGTGGGGGGACTCGCCAACCAAGGGATACGCAGTATTTT
TRBD2 | . | TRBJ2-1 | TRBV9 | CASSSRLAVVPEQFF | TGTGCCAGCAGCTCCCGACTAGCGGTGGTTCCCGAGCAGTTCTTC
. | . | TRBJ1-6 | TRBV20-1 | CSASKGREYSPLHF | TGCAGTGCTAGTAAGGGGAGGGAGTATTCACCCCTCCACTTT
. | few | TRBJ2-7 | TRBV7-9 | CASTLGGDSHYEQYF | TGTGCCAGCACTCTTGGAGGGGATAGTCACTACGAGCAGTACTTC
. | . | TRBJ2-1 | TRBV2 | CANRRPLGEQFF | TGTGCCAACCGACGGCCCCTCGGAGAGCAGTTCTTC
. | . | TRBJ2-2 | TRBV7-8 | CASSQVQLGGSDTGELFF | TGTGCCAGCAGCCAGGTCCAACTGGGGGGTTCGGACACCGGGGAGCTGTTTTTT
. | . | TRBJ1-4 | TRBV7-9 | CASSLSGDLAEKLFF | TGTGCCAGCAGCCTCAGCGGGGACTTAGCGGAAAAACTGTTTTTT
. | few | TRBJ1-2 | TRBV7-9 | CASSFQDFLHNYGYTF | TGTGCCAGCAGCTTCCAGGACTTTCTCCATAACTATGGCTACACCTTC
TRBD1 | . | TRBJ1-5 | TRBV10-2 | CASSEFEGQGNGQPQHF | TGCGCCAGCAGTGAATTCGAGGGACAGGGGAACGGGCAGCCCCAGCATTTT
. | . | TRBJ1-2 | TRBV7-9 | CASHRKSSYGYTF | TGTGCCAGCCACAGGAAGTCCTCCTATGGCTACACCTTC
. | . | TRBJ1-5 | TRBV7-8 | CASSLGGLQGNVGQPQHF | TGTGCCAGCAGCTTAGGAGGGTTACAGGGCAACGTAGGCCAGCCCCAGCATTTT
TRBD2 | . | TRBJ2-1 | TRBV6-5 | CASSPTSPPTYNEQFF | TGTGCCAGCAGCCCGACTAGCCCCCCCACCTACAATGAGCAGTTCTTC
TRBD1 | . | TRBJ1-2 | TRBV19 | CASSPRTGVGYTF | TGTGCCAGTAGTCCAAGGACAGGGGTAGGCTACACCTTC
. | . | TRBJ2-1 | TRBV6-1 | CATDRRTYNEQFF | TGTGCCACAGACAGGAGGACCTACAATGAGCAGTTCTTC
. | many | TRBJ2-5 | TRBV7-6 | CASSLNGETQYF | TGTGCCAGCAGCTTAAACGGGGAGACCCAGTACTTC
. | . | TRBJ2-3 | TRBV20-1 | CSALDPGSNRDTQYF | TGCAGTGCTCTTGACCCCGGGTCCAACAGGGATACGCAGTATTTT
. | . | TRBJ1-3 | TRBV7-6 | CASSSSYGNTIYF | TGTGCCAGCAGCTCCTCGTACGGAAACACCATATATTTT
TRBD2 | few | TRBJ2-3 | TRBV6-1 | CASSFTQTSGGTTRPTDTQYF | TGTGCCAGCAGTTTCACTCAGACTAGCGGGGGAACAACTCGACCCACAGATACGCAGTATTTT
TRBD2 | many | TRBJ2-1 | TRBV11-3 | CASSYGTSGSSYNEQFF | TGTGCCAGCAGCTACGGGACTAGCGGGAGCTCCTACAATGAGCAGTTCTTC